One TCR beta chain is described in this entry. Its antigen remains unidentified. This may be a read error, as it is one base from a much larger clone. This specimen comes from a study of glioma-infiltrating T cells. The wider study: Glioblastomas were WHO grade IV, sampled at first diagnosis; low-grade were grade II.

Trimming pared 2 bases from V and 2 bases from J, leaving 19 bases between. CDR3 length equals 18 residues. Germline V CDR1 and CDR2: MNHEY, SMNVEV (reference sequence). Study-wide findings and caveats: Shared blood CDR3 signature motifs marked patients with low tissue-blood divergence. Only very few CDR3 sequences appeared in both tissue and blood.

The iRepertoire nested amplicon-rescue multiplex PCR amplified TCR alpha and beta CDR3s from RNA. TCRdb analysed the multiplex PCR reads with MiXCR anew, one entry per CDR3 protein. The table includes about 410,000 distinct CDR3 sequences, about two fifths detected once. This TCR derives from a human donor with low-grade glioma or glioblastoma, undergoing nonglioma brain surgery, or in good health (not recorded which). The sequenced sample was glioma tissue, nonneoplastic brain tissue, or PBMCs (not recorded which). This sequence joins TRBV27 and TRBJ1-5; the D gene is possibly TRBD1 (5 bases). The DNA for the CDR3 is TGTGCCAGCAGTTTAGCGGGCAGGGTCGGGATTGGCAATCAGCCCCAGCATTTT. Protein: CASSLAGRVGIGNQPQHF.